These 5 T cell receptor beta chains were sequenced from one sample in a study of shared clonotypes between healthy human individuals. Clones were sequenced by immunoSEQ multiplex PCR, and TCRdb holds only the in-frame ones, with some missing. In the table there are 550,000 to 700,000 clones, roughly 72% of which are singletons. Sample: memory CD4+ T cells sorted from blood. Subset meaning: CD45RA-negative fraction. These receptors were collected from a woman in her twenties or thirties in good health.

The rearrangement joins TRBV7-9 to TRBJ2-2; TRBD2 agrees at 10 bases. Germline values: CDR1 SEHNR, CDR2 FQNEAQ (reference sequence). The CDR3 contains 18 residues. V lost 1 base, J lost 10 bases, and 15 bases stayed unmatched. CDR3 sequence (DNA): TGTGCCAGCAGCTTAGGAACCACTCCGGGACTAGCGCCGGCGGAGCTGTTTTTT. Encoded protein: CASSLGTTPGLAPAELFF.

The CDR3 DNA follows: TGTGCCAGCTCACAAGACAGCAGCACAGATACGCAGTATTTT. Translated, it gives CASSQDSSTDTQYF. The V and J genes are TRBV18 and TRBJ2-3, with a tentative D call TRBD1 (5 bases). The germline V gene encodes CDR1 KGHSH and CDR2 LQKENI. There are 14 residues in the CDR3. Trimming stripped 4 bases from V and 0 bases from J, with 8 bases between.

V gene TRBV18 combines with J gene TRBJ2-7, with D possibly TRBD1 on 5 matching bases. Trimming removed 4 bases at V and 3 bases at J, with 13 bases between. The CDR3 sequence is 14 residues long. CDR1 KGHSH and CDR2 LQKENI come from the germline V gene. The CDR3 region is CASSLQGEYYEQYF. The DNA for the CDR3 is TGTGCCAGCTCACTACAAGGGGAATACTACGAGCAGTACTTC.

The chain employs TRBV27 and TRBJ2-3, with no clear D. CDR3 length: 14 residues. V dropped 5 bases and J dropped 4 bases, with 13 bases sitting between them. Germline V lookup: CDR1 MNHEY, CDR2 SMNVEV (reference sequence). CDR3 coding DNA: TGTGCCAGCAGTCCATCCCGCCCTTCAGATACGCAGTATTTT. It yields the protein CASSPSRPSDTQYF.

This clone showed up just a few times. V usage is TRBV2 and J usage is TRBJ2-3; 10 nucleotides match TRBD1. The germline gives CDR1 SNHLY, CDR2 FYNNEI. The CDR3 is 14 amino acids. The junction had 6 bases not matched to a gene; V was cut back by 6 bases and J by 6 bases. The DNA for the CDR3 is TGTGCCAGCAGAAACGGACAGGGGGATGATACGCAGTATTTT. It yields the protein CASRNGQGDDTQYF.